What follows are 8 T cell receptor beta chains derived from one specimen sequenced in a study of tumor-infiltrating lymphocytes in oesophageal squamous cell carcinoma. TCRdb re-called the PCR reads with MiXCR, one entry per CDR3 protein. The repertoire holds some 19,000 distinct CDR3 sequences, with 36% as singletons. The sample taken for sequencing was esophageal tumor tissue. The receptors come from a male donor with esophageal squamous cell carcinoma.

This clonotype showed up many times. This chain connects TRBV6-1 to TRBJ2-7; D may correspond to TRBD1 or TRBD2 (5 bases each). The V gene lost 10 bases and the J gene lost 4 bases, with 20 bases spanning the gap. The length of the CDR3 is 14 residues. The V gene's germline CDR1 is MNHNS and CDR2 SASEGT. The CDR3 is CATGTPPQLYEQYF. CDR3 nucleotides: TGTGCCACTGGGACCCCGCCGCAACTTTACGAGCAGTACTTC.

The chain carries TRBV28 and TRBJ2-2, with 10 bases that match TRBD2. Looked up from germline, CDR1 is MDHEN and CDR2 is SYDVKM. The CDR3 is made up of 15 amino acids. Unmatched junction bases numbered 11, after V lost 11 bases and J lost 5 bases. In DNA form, the CDR3 reads TGTGCCTCCTCGCCGGGACTAGCGATAACCGGGGAGCTGTTTTTT. Its protein product is CASSPGLAITGELFF.

The genes are TRBV27 and TRBJ2-5, with 10 bases fitting TRBD2. The J call is in doubt because the DNA end fits TRBJ2-1 better. Germline CDR1 reads MNHEY; CDR2 reads SMNVEV (reference sequence). CDR3 length equals 16 residues. The CDR3 sequence: CASSTGLAETYNEQFF. The CDR3 coding sequence is TGTGCCAGCAGTACCGGACTAGCGGAAACCTACAATGAGCAGTTCTTC.

This clonotype was seen only a few times. The chain recombines TRBV24-1 with TRBJ2-1; 8 nucleotides line up with TRBD2. CDR1 is KGHDR and CDR2 is SFDVKD in the germline V gene. CDR3 length equals 18 residues. V was pared by 4 bases and J by 0 bases, with 10 bases of the junction left unmatched. The CDR3 bases are TGTGCCACCAGTGACCCAACTAGCGGAGCAAGCTCCTACAATGAGCAGTTCTTC. Translation gives CATSDPTSGASSYNEQFF.

The rearrangement links TRBV11-2 to TRBJ2-3, with TRBD2 matching over 7 bases. The J call could be wrong; TRBJ2-5 is a better fit for the DNA end. Germline V gives CDR1 SGHAT, CDR2 FQNNGV. The CDR3 consists of 13 residues. CDR3 in amino acids: CASTQAGQETQYF. The CDR3 region has the DNA TGTGCCAGCACCCAAGCGGGGCAAGAGACCCAGTACTTC.

The rearrangement links TRBV6-1 to TRBJ1-3; the D gene is possibly TRBD1 (5 bases). V was cut by 5 bases and J by 0 bases, with 11 bases left in between. The germline V gene encodes CDR1 MNHNS and CDR2 SASEGT. This CDR3 spans 15 amino acids. The CDR3 sequence: CASSSRQISGNTIYF. The CDR3 nucleotides are TGTGCCAGCAGTTCCCGACAGATCTCTGGAAACACCATATATTTT.

This clonotype was seen more than once but under ten times. This likely comes from a read error, as the CDR3 has no conserved phenylalanine or tryptophan at its end. The DNA is left out, because the CDR3 cannot be placed on it with certainty; the CDR3 is given as TCRdb lists it. The J gene is TRBJ2-6, the V gene TRBV7-6; the DNA was not compared with TRBD2, the D call given in the table. Germline CDR1 SGHVS, CDR2 FNYEAQ. The CDR3 has 18 residues if both end residues are counted. The CDR3 protein is CVTRRASGRGGNEQFFGA.

This clonotype has a count of ten or more. The chain links TRBV5-1 to TRBJ1-1, with D tentatively TRBD1 (5 bases). The CDR3 consists of 15 residues. CDR1 and CDR2 (germline): SGHRS, YFSETQ. Trimming left V 0 bases short and J 0 bases short, with 9 bases between. CDR3 region: CASSLEGVMNTEAFF. CDR3 coding DNA: TGCGCCAGCAGCTTGGAAGGGGTTATGAACACTGAAGCTTTCTTT.